This T cell receptor (beta chain) was captured in a study of graft-versus-host responses after intestinal transplantation. Study-wide background: After anti-thymocyte globulin induction, recipients took tacrolimus and steroids for 3 to 4 years.

The method was immunoSEQ multiplex PCR; TCRdb's version includes in-frame clones alone and lacks a portion of them. The data hold around 90,000 clones, with 94% observed a single time. This clone was counted only a few times. Its antigen is not known. This CDR3 contains 15 residues. Trimming cost V 3 bases and J 0 bases; bases outside gene matches: 4. Germline values: CDR1 LNHDA, CDR2 SQIVND (reference sequence). This specimen was unstimulated CD4+ T cells sorted from spleen or lymph node cells, taken before transplant. The sequence was obtained from a human donor who was the organ donor for an intestinal transplant. J is TRBJ2-7 and V is TRBV19; 8 bases agree with TRBD2. In DNA form, the CDR3 reads TGTGCCAGTAGTATCGTAGCGGGGAGCTCCTACGAGCAGTACTTC. Protein product: CASSIVAGSSYEQYF.